Below are 23 T cell receptor beta chains sequenced from a single sample in a study of CD8 T cells in Susac syndrome (dated by TCRdb to about 2019). The library came from the immunoSEQ multiplex PCR assay. RNA was extracted using the RNeasy kit, and roughly 0.5 to 1 ug of the RNA was reverse transcribed with random hexamers. TCRdb's own reprocessing of the public reads used fastp at Q25 and MiXCR and kept productive beta chains. Each entry merges the rows of one CDR3 protein and shows their most common DNA and genes. This sample lists some 100,000 distinct CDR3 sequences; roughly 96% were detected once. The ten biggest clones cover roughly 0.29% of the sample. The sample taken for sequencing was CD8+ T cells from PBMCs. Receptors were obtained from a human donor with Susac syndrome.

V is TRBV21-1 and J is TRBJ2-5; no check of the table's D call, TRBD2, against the DNA was made. TRBV21-1 is a recognized pseudogene. This CDR3 has 13 amino acids. The CDR3 bases are TGTGCCAGCAGCAAACACGGGAGAGAGACCCAGTACTTC. Translated, it gives CASSKHGRETQYF.

The chain couples TRBV7-2 to TRBJ2-5; D is ambiguous. Trimming pared 5 bases from V and 2 bases from J, leaving 12 bases between. The germline CDR1 and CDR2 sequences are SGHTA and FQGNSA. This CDR3 is built from 14 residues. The CDR3 loop reads CASSPEFPQETQYF. The CDR3, as DNA: TGTGCCAGCAGCCCCGAGTTTCCTCAAGAGACCCAGTACTTC.

The table lists this clonotype with a count of one. The chain carries TRBV20-1 and TRBJ2-7, with a tentative D call TRBD1 (5 bases). Trimming stripped 3 bases from V and 1 base from J, with 10 bases between. Germline CDR1 is DFQATT and CDR2 is SNEGSKA (reference sequence). The CDR3 runs to 13 residues. The CDR3 DNA reads TGCAGTGCTAGGGACACAGAGTCCTACGAGCAGTACTTC. This codes for CSARDTESYEQYF.

The chain combines TRBV9 with TRBJ1-1, with unresolved D. V was cut by 0 bases and J by 5 bases, with 8 bases left in between. In germline, CDR1 is SGDLS, CDR2 YYNGEE. This CDR3 has 13 residues. The CDR3 here is CASSVEVGTEAFF. CDR3 bases: TGTGCCAGCAGCGTAGAAGTGGGGACTGAAGCTTTCTTT.

This clonotype was seen only once. The DNA of the CDR3 is TGTGCCAGCAGTGAACTATCCCACGAGCAGTACTTC. Its translation: CASSELSHEQYF. This sequence joins TRBV2 and TRBJ2-7; no definite D call. Germline V gives CDR1 SNHLY, CDR2 FYNNEI. CDR3 size: 12 residues. Trimming took 2 bases from V and 5 from J, leaving 7 bases between them.

This chain's CDR3 is CSAREGGREDQPQHF. The CDR3 DNA sequence: TGCAGTGCTAGGGAGGGGGGCAGGGAGGATCAGCCCCAGCATTTT. The chain is built from TRBV20-1 and TRBJ1-5; D perhaps matches TRBD1 (6 bases). CDR1 is DFQATT, CDR2 SNEGSKA, per germline (reference sequence). The CDR3 has 15 amino acids. The V end was cut by 3 bases, the J end by 5 bases, with 17 bases between.

A single count supports this clonotype. The gene calls are TRBV5-6 and TRBJ2-5, with D possibly being TRBD2 (7 bases). Trimming removed 4 bases at V and 9 bases at J, with 25 bases between. The CDR3 extends over 16 amino acids. Germline-derived CDR1 and CDR2 are SGHDT and YYEEEE. The CDR3 DNA reads TGTGCCAGCAGCCCCCCAGGCGCGGGGGCGTTTTCGGCCCAGTACTTC. Translated: CASSPPGAGAFSAQYF.

V usage is TRBV5-1 and J usage is TRBJ2-3; D may be TRBD1 (5 bases). This CDR3 is 16 amino acids long. CDR1 is SGHRS, CDR2 YFSETQ, per germline. V gave up 7 bases and J gave up 1 base, with 19 bases separating them. The CDR3 loop is CASHSGNFVGTDTQYF. CDR3 sequence (DNA): TGCGCCAGCCATTCAGGGAATTTTGTGGGCACAGATACGCAGTATTTT.

This chain connects TRBV12-3 or TRBV12-4 to TRBJ2-3; TRBD2 is a possible D gene (5 bases). V lost 7 bases and J 4 bases, leaving 18 bases between the germline ends. The CDR3 loop spans 15 amino acids. This chain's CDR3 is CASTPRGDPADTQYF. For the CDR3, the DNA is TGTGCCAGCACCCCTCGGGGTGACCCCGCAGATACGCAGTATTTT.

The rearrangement links TRBV29-1 to TRBJ2-7, with D perhaps TRBD2 (5 bases). CDR3 length: 15 residues. V was trimmed by 2 bases and J by 0 bases, leaving 14 bases between them. In germline, CDR1 is SQVTM, CDR2 ANQGSEA. CDR3 in DNA: TGCAGCGTTGAAAGTAGGGAGCAGACCTCCTACGAGCAGTACTTC. Translation gives CSVESREQTSYEQYF.

The V call is TRBV7-3, the J call TRBJ2-2; 8 positions agree with TRBD2. The CDR3 spans 15 residues. Per germline, CDR1 SGHTA and CDR2 FQGTGA. V lost 5 bases and J lost 4; bases outside the gene matches: 6. The CDR3 nucleotides are TGTGCCAGCAGCACAGTAGCGGGGAGCACCGGGGAGCTGTTTTTT. Its translation is CASSTVAGSTGELFF.

The chain joins TRBV5-1 to TRBJ2-5, with unresolved D. The germline V and J ends were trimmed by 2 bases and 5 bases, with 13 bases remaining between them. CDR1 and CDR2 from the germline V gene are SGHRS and YFSETQ. The CDR3 sequence is 14 residues long. The CDR3 DNA reads TGCGCCAGCAGCTTAGAGGACCGACGGGAGACCCAGTACTTC. It translates to CASSLEDRRETQYF.

The rearrangement uses TRBV15 and TRBJ1-1; perhaps TRBD1 as D (5 bases). The CDR3 is 13 residues long. Trimming removed 3 bases from V and 3 bases from J, with 8 bases in between. CDR1 and CDR2 (germline): LNHNV, YYDKDF (reference sequence). The CDR3 spells CATSSGDDTEAFF. For the CDR3, the DNA is TGTGCCACCAGCAGTGGGGACGACACTGAAGCTTTCTTT.

The chain couples TRBV27 to TRBJ1-2, with D perhaps matching TRBD1 (5 bases). Germline CDR1 MNHEY, CDR2 SMNVEV (reference sequence). The CDR3 totals 14 residues. V dropped 5 bases and J dropped 7 bases, with 17 bases sitting between them. CDR3 sequence (DNA): TGTGCCAGCAGTGTCCCAGGGCAGACCGGTGGCTACACCTTC. It yields the protein CASSVPGQTGGYTF.

This rearrangement joins TRBV28 to TRBJ2-4; possible D gene TRBD1, 6 bases. The V end was cut by 6 bases, the J end by 3 bases, with 15 bases between. The CDR3 spans 15 residues. The V gene's germline CDR1 is MDHEN and CDR2 SYDVKM. CDR3 amino acids: CASSTQQGDKNIQYF. The CDR3 DNA sequence: TGTGCCAGCAGCACTCAACAGGGTGACAAAAACATTCAGTACTTC.

CDR3 sequence (DNA): TGCAGCGTCGAATCCACCCATGGCTACACCTTC. Its translation: CSVESTHGYTF. The chain links TRBV29-1 to TRBJ1-2; D is uncertain. The CDR3 consists of 11 residues. The germline CDR1 and CDR2 sequences are SQVTM and ANQGSEA. Trimming cost V 6 bases and J 6 bases, with 11 bases left between them. Full variable domain (outside the CDR3, taken from reference TRBV29-1 and TRBJ1-2): SAVISQKPSRDICQRGTSLTIQCQVDSQVTMMFWYRQQPGQSLTLIATANQGSEATYESGFVIDKFPISRPNLTFSTLTVSNMSPEDSSIYLCSVESTHGYTFGSGTRLTVV.

This rearrangement joins TRBV7-9 to TRBJ2-2; TRBD2 agrees at 9 bases. Germline loops: CDR1 SEHNR, CDR2 FQNEAQ (reference sequence). The CDR3 extends over 17 amino acids. The V and J ends lost 1 base and 4 bases, in that order; junction bases with no gene match: 7. The chain's CDR3 is CASSLGESGRFTGELFF. The CDR3 coding sequence is TGTGCCAGCAGCTTAGGCGAGAGCGGGAGGTTCACCGGGGAGCTGTTTTTT.

The V gene is TRBV15, the J gene TRBJ2-1; 9 positions agree with TRBD1. Germline lookup yields CDR1 LNHNV and CDR2 YYDKDF (reference sequence). The trim removed 5 bases at V and 5 bases at J, leaving 4 bases unmatched. This CDR3 has 14 residues. This chain's CDR3 is CATSEDRGNNEQFF. The CDR3 DNA reads as TGTGCCACCAGCGAGGACAGGGGCAACAATGAGCAGTTCTTC.

The chain uses TRBV15 and TRBJ1-1, with D tentatively TRBD1 (5 bases). CDR1 and CDR2 from the germline V gene are LNHNV and YYDKDF (reference sequence). The CDR3 consists of 16 residues. Trimming stripped 5 bases from V and 1 base from J, with 17 bases between. The CDR3 nucleotides read TGTGCCACCAGCGGGACGGCTCCAGTAGGGAACACTGAAGCTTTCTTT. Amino acids: CATSGTAPVGNTEAFF.

The V gene is TRBV12-3 or TRBV12-4, the J gene TRBJ2-5; TRBD2 agrees at 9 bases. The CDR3 is 15 amino acids. The V segment lost 7 bases and the J segment 5 bases; nucleotides outside the gene matches: 11. The CDR3 spells CASTHPGTSRETQYF. DNA of the CDR3: TGTGCCAGCACCCACCCCGGGACTAGCCGGGAGACCCAGTACTTC.

The chain carries TRBV23-1 and TRBJ2-7, with 7 bases matching TRBD1. TRBV23-1 is placed among ORFs of uncertain function. The V and J ends lost 0 bases and 2 bases, in that order; junction bases with no gene match: 13. The CDR3 has 18 amino acids. This CDR3 is CASSQSISRQGFTYEQYF. For the CDR3, the DNA is TGCGCCAGCAGTCAATCGATAAGCCGACAGGGATTCACCTACGAGCAGTACTTC.

The J gene is TRBJ1-2, the V gene TRBV29-1; 7 bases fit TRBD1. V shed 6 bases and J 1 base; nucleotides not matched to a gene: 2. The CDR3 is 12 residues long. Germline V gives CDR1 SQVTM, CDR2 ANQGSEA. In nucleotides, the CDR3 is TGCAGCGTCAACAGGGGTAACTATGGCTACACCTTC. It translates to CSVNRGNYGYTF.

V and J are TRBV6-1 and TRBJ1-5, with D hard to call. The CDR3 spans 11 residues. Trimming pared 5 bases from V and 11 bases from J, leaving 10 bases between. CDR1 is MNHNS, CDR2 SASEGT, per germline. The CDR3 protein is CASSTDFSQHF. The CDR3 nucleotides are TGTGCCAGCAGTACAGACTTCTCCCAGCATTTT.